This is a list of T cell receptor beta chains from one sample in a study of shared clonotypes between healthy human individuals. Method: immunoSEQ multiplex PCR; TCRdb's copy keeps in-frame clones and lacks some. In the table there are roughly 300,000 clones, around 90% of which are singletons. Sequencing was performed on memory CD8+ T cells sorted from blood. The receptors derive from a young man in good health. Both conserved end residues are part of each CDR3. The D gene is left open where the match is weak. Some rows mark clone size as missing; the rest say once, few, many or name a class of expanded clone.

j_call v_call clone_size d_call cdr3_aa cdr3_nt
TRBJ2-1 TRBV27 NA NA CASSLTGTWGEQFF TGTGCCAGCAGCCTGACCGGGACCTGGGGTGAGCAGTTCTTC
TRBJ2-5 TRBV6-6 NA NA CASSYGETQYF TGTGCCAGCAGTTACGGAGAGACCCAGTACTTC
TRBJ2-3 TRBV5-6 NA NA CASSSRLLERDTQYF TGTGCCAGCAGCTCACGCTTACTAGAACGGGATACGCAGTATTTT
TRBJ2-5 TRBV6-1 NA NA CASSEIDSVRETQYF TGTGCCAGCAGTGAAATTGACTCGGTACGAGAGACCCAGTACTTC
TRBJ2-5 TRBV2 NA NA CASSEGMEVYQETQYF TGTGCCAGCAGTGAAGGGATGGAGGTGTACCAAGAGACCCAGTACTTC
TRBJ2-7 TRBV7-2 NA TRBD1 CASSASVGQGTYEQYF TGTGCCAGCAGCGCCTCCGTGGGACAGGGTACCTACGAGCAGTACTTC
TRBJ1-1 TRBV11-2 NA TRBD1 CASSFSGTGFEAFF TGTGCCAGCAGCTTTTCCGGGACAGGGTTTGAAGCTTTCTTT
TRBJ1-2 TRBV28 NA NA CASTLGGFYGYTF TGTGCCAGCACTCTAGGAGGGTTCTATGGCTACACCTTC
TRBJ1-3 TRBV30 few NA CAWSVWGGERSGNTIYF TGTGCCTGGAGTGTATGGGGGGGCGAGAGGTCTGGAAACACCATATATTTT
TRBJ2-7 TRBV7-9 NA NA CASSLMGLTGTGEQYF TGTGCCAGCAGCTTAATGGGCTTAACAGGGACGGGCGAGCAGTACTTC
TRBJ1-5 TRBV9 once TRBD1 CASSVEGGHQPQHF TGTGCCAGCAGCGTAGAAGGGGGCCATCAGCCCCAGCATTTT
TRBJ1-2 TRBV5-4 NA TRBD1 CASSLGDRGRVYGYTF TGTGCCAGCAGCTTGGGGGACAGGGGGCGCGTCTATGGCTACACCTTC
TRBJ1-2 TRBV6-5 NA TRBD1 CASSYPGGSGGYTF TGTGCCAGCAGTTACCCAGGGGGTTCGGGCGGCTACACCTTC
TRBJ1-1 TRBV6-5 NA NA CASHPWVSFNTEAFF TGTGCCAGCCATCCTTGGGTCAGCTTCAACACTGAAGCTTTCTTT
TRBJ2-5 TRBV11-2 NA TRBD1 CASSSDRVQETQYF TGTGCCAGCAGCTCGGACAGGGTTCAAGAGACCCAGTACTTC
TRBJ2-7 TRBV30 NA NA CAFNLQASYEQYF TGTGCCTTTAATCTCCAGGCTAGCTACGAGCAGTACTTC
TRBJ2-4 TRBV2 NA NA CASSLTEAKNIQYF TGTGCCAGCAGCCTGACGGAAGCCAAAAACATTCAGTACTTC
TRBJ1-3 TRBV7-9 NA NA CASSPPVDSVYEGKAIYF TGTGCCAGCAGCCCCCCGGTGGACAGTGTTTATGAGGGGAAGGCCATATATTTT
TRBJ2-7 TRBV13 NA TRBD1 CASSIGTGGYEQYF TGTGCCAGCAGCATCGGGACAGGGGGTTACGAGCAGTACTTC
TRBJ2-5 TRBV7-8 NA NA CATQDNQETQYF TGTGCCACCCAGGACAACCAAGAGACCCAGTACTTC
TRBJ2-7 TRBV5-6 NA TRBD2 CASSGEGRRYEQYF TGTGCCAGCAGTGGGGAGGGCCGTCGCTACGAGCAGTACTTC
TRBJ2-1 TRBV11-3 NA NA CASSLVGDEQFF TGTGCCAGCAGCTTAGTAGGGGATGAGCAGTTCTTC
TRBJ2-7 TRBV27 NA NA CASSFSTGPNLYEQYF TGTGCCAGCAGTTTCTCTACGGGACCGAACCTCTACGAGCAGTACTTC
TRBJ2-2 TRBV7-9 NA TRBD1 CASSETPGQGTNTGELFF TGTGCCAGCAGCGAAACACCGGGACAGGGTACAAACACCGGGGAGCTGTTTTTT
TRBJ2-3 TRBV6-5 NA TRBD2 CASSYSVGGSTDTQYF TGTGCCAGCAGTTACTCCGTGGGAGGGAGCACAGATACGCAGTATTTT
TRBJ2-7 TRBV7-3 NA NA CASSSLTGPYEQYF TGTGCCAGCAGCTCGTTGACTGGGCCCTACGAGCAGTACTTC
TRBJ1-1 TRBV6-5 NA NA CATGPADTEAFF TGTGCCACCGGACCGGCGGACACTGAAGCTTTCTTT
TRBJ1-1 TRBV10-2 NA NA CATHTGLDTEAFF TGCGCCACCCACACAGGGCTGGACACTGAAGCTTTCTTT
TRBJ2-1 TRBV6-9 NA TRBD2 CASTKAGHLYNEQFF TGTGCCAGCACTAAAGCGGGGCACCTCTACAATGAGCAGTTCTTC
TRBJ2-7 TRBV29-1 NA TRBD2 CSVLAGTSYEQYF TGCAGCGTTCTAGCGGGGACGTCCTACGAGCAGTACTTC
TRBJ2-4 TRBV6-1 NA NA CASSETSPLRGLAKNIQYF TGTGCCAGCAGTGAAACATCACCGTTGCGTGGGCTAGCCAAAAACATTCAGTACTTC
TRBJ2-7 TRBV19 once NA CASATASSYEQYF TGTGCCAGTGCCACAGCTTCTTCCTACGAGCAGTACTTC
TRBJ1-2 TRBV29-1 NA TRBD1 CSAGTGSLYGYTF TGCAGCGCCGGGACAGGGTCTCTATATGGCTACACCTTC
TRBJ2-7 TRBV4-1 NA NA CASSAPGDFSYEQYF TGCGCCAGCAGCGCGCCGGGGGACTTTTCCTACGAGCAGTACTTC
TRBJ2-7 TRBV4-2 once NA CASSQLTDFSYEQYF TGTGCCAGCAGCCAACTGACAGATTTCTCCTACGAGCAGTACTTC
TRBJ2-7 TRBV6-5 NA NA CASSYKVGGTYEQYF TGTGCCAGCAGTTACAAGGTTGGGGGAACCTACGAGCAGTACTTC
TRBJ2-5 TRBV5-6 NA NA CASSLGSRETQYF TGTGCCAGCAGCTTGGGCAGTAGGGAGACCCAGTACTTC
TRBJ2-3 TRBV6-5 NA TRBD2 CASSYLAELTDTQYF TGTGCCAGCAGTTATCTAGCGGAACTAACAGATACGCAGTATTTT
TRBJ1-5 TRBV30 NA NA CAWSADRDQPQHF TGTGCCTGGAGTGCGGACAGAGATCAGCCCCAGCATTTT
TRBJ2-7 TRBV5-6 once NA CASTRGFILDYEQYF TGTGCCAGTACCCGAGGGTTTATCCTAGACTACGAGCAGTACTTC
TRBJ1-2 TRBV7-2 NA NA CASSLVSRAAGGYTF TGTGCCAGCAGCTTAGTATCCAGGGCCGCGGGAGGCTACACCTTC
TRBJ2-5 TRBV2 NA NA CASTSPGTQETQYF TGTGCCAGCACTTCCCCTGGGACCCAAGAGACCCAGTACTTC
TRBJ2-7 TRBV27 NA TRBD1 CASSHRGNSYEQYF TGTGCCAGCAGTCACAGGGGGAATAGCTACGAGCAGTACTTC
TRBJ2-5 TRBV7-9 once NA CASSLVSAGQETQYF TGTGCCAGCAGCTTAGTATCTGCGGGACAAGAGACCCAGTACTTC
TRBJ1-2 TRBV5-1 NA TRBD1 CASSSGQGANYGYTF TGCGCCAGCAGCAGCGGACAGGGGGCTAACTATGGCTACACCTTC
TRBJ2-7 TRBV28 NA NA CASSLYGGSYEQYF TGTGCCAGCAGTTTATATGGGGGGTCCTACGAGCAGTACTTC
TRBJ1-2 TRBV6-5 NA NA CASSYDTYGYGYTF TGTGCCAGCAGTTACGACACCTACGGCTATGGCTACACCTTC
TRBJ2-5 TRBV7-3 NA NA CASSLTPGKGETQYF TGTGCCAGCAGCTTAACACCCGGGAAAGGGGAGACCCAGTACTTC
TRBJ1-1 TRBV4-1 many NA CAAGDRDPAGEAFF TGCGCCGCCGGCGACCGGGACCCAGCGGGTGAAGCTTTCTTT
TRBJ2-7 TRBV7-2 NA TRBD2 CASSLVEAGGSHEQYF TGTGCCAGCAGCTTAGTCGAAGCGGGAGGGTCCCACGAGCAGTACTTC
TRBJ1-2 TRBV2 NA NA CASSEASPAYGYTF TGTGCCAGCAGTGAGGCCAGCCCGGCCTATGGCTACACCTTC
TRBJ2-7 TRBV4-1 NA TRBD1 CASSPWTESQFTGGFYEQYF TGCGCCAGCAGCCCCTGGACAGAGAGTCAATTCACAGGGGGCTTCTACGAGCAGTACTTC
TRBJ2-2 TRBV5-7 NA NA CASSLKATPFGELFF TGTGCCAGCAGCTTGAAGGCGACACCCTTTGGGGAGCTGTTTTTT
TRBJ2-7 TRBV9 NA TRBD2 CASSVSSGREGYEQYF TGTGCCAGCAGCGTATCTAGCGGGAGGGAGGGATACGAGCAGTACTTC